The rows below give T cell receptor beta chains drawn from one sample of a study of cytomegalovirus exposure and HLA in healthy donors. Only in-frame clones appear in the TCRdb table, and some are missing; sequencing was by immunoSEQ multiplex PCR. The table lists about 82,000 clones, about a tenth of them singletons. Sequences were obtained from PBMCs. These TCRs come from a man aged 55-75 years in good health and CMV-seropositive. Both conserved end residues are part of each CDR3. Each record gives: clone size, J gene, V gene, D gene, CDR3 protein, CDR3 DNA. A D gene is named only where the DNA matches it firmly. Clone sizes are given selectively: once, few, many, or a class where the clone is expanded.

abundance: -; j_gene: TRBJ1-2; v_gene: TRBV30; d_gene: TRBD1; CDR3aa: CAWSGQGDYGYTF; CDR3nt: TGTGCCTGGAGCGGACAGGGGGACTATGGCTACACCTTC
abundance: few; j_gene: TRBJ2-7; v_gene: TRBV6-6; d_gene: -; CDR3aa: CASKTSIYEQYF; CDR3nt: TGTGCCAGCAAAACATCAATCTACGAGCAGTACTTC
abundance: -; j_gene: TRBJ2-5; v_gene: TRBV2; d_gene: TRBD1; CDR3aa: CASSEGDRGAQETQYF; CDR3nt: TGTGCCAGCAGTGAAGGTGACAGGGGAGCGCAAGAGACCCAGTACTTC
abundance: few; j_gene: TRBJ2-3; v_gene: TRBV28; d_gene: TRBD2; CDR3aa: CASGLPGGGTDTQYF; CDR3nt: TGTGCCAGCGGGCTCCCGGGGGGGGGCACAGATACGCAGTATTTT
abundance: few; j_gene: TRBJ1-2; v_gene: TRBV19; d_gene: -; CDR3aa: CASGALRRRDGYTF; CDR3nt: TGTGCCAGTGGTGCCCTCCGGAGGAGGGATGGCTACACCTTC
abundance: -; j_gene: TRBJ1-4; v_gene: TRBV2; d_gene: TRBD1; CDR3aa: CASGRDRDEKLFF; CDR3nt: TGTGCCAGCGGTAGGGACAGGGATGAAAAACTGTTTTTT
abundance: few; j_gene: TRBJ1-2; v_gene: TRBV28; d_gene: -; CDR3aa: CASGGDGYTF; CDR3nt: TGTGCCAGCGGGGGGGATGGCTACACCTTC
abundance: few; j_gene: TRBJ2-2; v_gene: TRBV10-2; d_gene: -; CDR3aa: CASSGTNTGELFF; CDR3nt: TGCGCCAGCAGCGGGACGAACACCGGGGAGCTGTTTTTT
abundance: few; j_gene: TRBJ1-3; v_gene: TRBV9; d_gene: -; CDR3aa: CASSDDGNSGNTIYF; CDR3nt: TGTGCCAGCAGCGACGACGGGAACTCTGGAAACACCATATATTTT
abundance: few; j_gene: TRBJ2-7; v_gene: TRBV30; d_gene: -; CDR3aa: CAWSLGRGAYEQYF; CDR3nt: TGTGCCTGGAGCCTGGGCAGGGGGGCCTACGAGCAGTACTTC
abundance: few; j_gene: TRBJ1-5; v_gene: TRBV2; d_gene: -; CDR3aa: CASRLGRGSNQPQHF; CDR3nt: TGTGCCAGCAGACTTGGGAGGGGGAGCAATCAGCCCCAGCATTTT
abundance: few; j_gene: TRBJ1-6; v_gene: TRBV7-9; d_gene: TRBD1; CDR3aa: CASSLATGVNSPLHF; CDR3nt: TGTGCCAGCAGCTTAGCGACAGGGGTTAATTCACCCCTCCACTTT
abundance: -; j_gene: TRBJ2-3; v_gene: TRBV7-6; d_gene: TRBD2; CDR3aa: CASSSRALQRGLTDTQYF; CDR3nt: TGTGCCAGCAGCTCCAGAGCTCTTCAGCGGGGGCTCACAGATACGCAGTATTTT
abundance: few; j_gene: TRBJ2-5; v_gene: TRBV11-2; d_gene: TRBD1; CDR3aa: CASSLLDAGGQETQYF; CDR3nt: TGTGCCAGCAGCTTACTAGACGCAGGGGGCCAAGAGACCCAGTACTTC
abundance: few; j_gene: TRBJ1-1; v_gene: TRBV5-1; d_gene: -; CDR3aa: CASTVGELNTEAFF; CDR3nt: TGCGCCAGCACTGTCGGAGAGCTGAACACTGAAGCTTTCTTT
abundance: few; j_gene: TRBJ1-6; v_gene: TRBV7-8; d_gene: TRBD1; CDR3aa: CASSLRGGDRANSPLHF; CDR3nt: TGTGCCAGCAGCTTAAGAGGAGGGGACAGGGCCAATTCACCCCTCCACTTT
abundance: -; j_gene: TRBJ2-5; v_gene: TRBV5-1; d_gene: TRBD2; CDR3aa: CASSLASGRARETQYF; CDR3nt: TGCGCCAGCAGCTTGGCCAGCGGGAGGGCCCGAGAGACCCAGTACTTC
abundance: few; j_gene: TRBJ2-1; v_gene: TRBV4-1; d_gene: TRBD1; CDR3aa: CASSQPGQGINEQFF; CDR3nt: TGCGCCAGCAGCCAACCGGGACAGGGGATCAATGAGCAGTTCTTC
abundance: -; j_gene: TRBJ1-1; v_gene: TRBV5-1; d_gene: -; CDR3aa: CASSPVARVQTEAFF; CDR3nt: TGCGCCAGCAGCCCCGTGGCCAGGGTGCAGACTGAAGCTTTCTTT
abundance: -; j_gene: TRBJ2-1; v_gene: TRBV30; d_gene: -; CDR3aa: CAWRFQRQLSSYNEQFF; CDR3nt: TGTGCCTGGAGATTTCAACGACAGCTCAGCTCCTACAATGAGCAGTTCTTC
abundance: few; j_gene: TRBJ1-2; v_gene: TRBV7-9; d_gene: -; CDR3aa: CASSLGGQTVDGYTF; CDR3nt: TGTGCCAGCAGCTTAGGGGGACAAACAGTGGATGGCTACACCTTC
abundance: -; j_gene: TRBJ2-3; v_gene: TRBV4-1; d_gene: TRBD2; CDR3aa: CASGRTSGTTDTQYF; CDR3nt: TGCGCCAGCGGGCGGACTAGCGGGACTACAGATACGCAGTATTTT
abundance: -; j_gene: TRBJ1-1; v_gene: TRBV29-1; d_gene: -; CDR3aa: CSVVVKLNTEAFF; CDR3nt: TGCAGCGTTGTAGTGAAGTTGAACACTGAAGCTTTCTTT
abundance: -; j_gene: TRBJ2-3; v_gene: TRBV7-2; d_gene: TRBD1; CDR3aa: CASSSRQGPDTQYF; CDR3nt: TGTGCCAGCAGCTCAAGACAGGGCCCAGATACGCAGTATTTT
abundance: few; j_gene: TRBJ1-1; v_gene: TRBV5-4; d_gene: TRBD1; CDR3aa: CASIRDRGASTEAFF; CDR3nt: TGTGCCAGCATCCGGGACAGGGGGGCGAGCACTGAAGCTTTCTTT
abundance: few; j_gene: TRBJ2-7; v_gene: TRBV7-9; d_gene: TRBD2; CDR3aa: CASSLDGGGTLYEQYF; CDR3nt: TGTGCCAGCAGCTTAGATGGGGGAGGGACCTTATACGAGCAGTACTTC
abundance: -; j_gene: TRBJ1-1; v_gene: TRBV2; d_gene: TRBD1; CDR3aa: CASSEAGQGTTEAFF; CDR3nt: TGTGCCAGCAGTGAAGCGGGACAGGGTACGACTGAAGCTTTCTTT
abundance: few; j_gene: TRBJ2-7; v_gene: TRBV5-1; d_gene: -; CDR3aa: CASTRRGLEDEQYF; CDR3nt: TGCGCCAGCACCCGAAGGGGACTTGAAGACGAGCAGTACTTC
abundance: few; j_gene: TRBJ2-7; v_gene: TRBV25-1; d_gene: TRBD1; CDR3aa: CASSVSPDRAYEQYF; CDR3nt: TGTGCCAGCAGTGTAAGTCCGGACAGGGCCTACGAGCAGTACTTC
abundance: -; j_gene: TRBJ2-2; v_gene: TRBV7-3; d_gene: TRBD1; CDR3aa: CASSSITGTGPTGELFF; CDR3nt: TGTGCCAGCAGCTCGATAACCGGGACAGGGCCCACCGGGGAGCTGTTTTTT
abundance: few; j_gene: TRBJ1-2; v_gene: TRBV5-1; d_gene: TRBD1; CDR3aa: CASSPRDRNYGYTF; CDR3nt: TGCGCCAGCAGCCCCCGGGACAGGAACTATGGCTACACCTTC
abundance: few; j_gene: TRBJ2-1; v_gene: TRBV5-4; d_gene: TRBD2; CDR3aa: CASSLSTSGEQFF; CDR3nt: TGTGCCAGCAGCTTGAGTACTAGCGGTGAGCAGTTCTTC
abundance: few; j_gene: TRBJ1-2; v_gene: TRBV5-1; d_gene: TRBD1; CDR3aa: CASSQPIGQDYGYTF; CDR3nt: TGCGCCAGCAGCCAACCCATAGGACAGGACTATGGCTACACCTTC
abundance: -; j_gene: TRBJ2-5; v_gene: TRBV11-2; d_gene: TRBD1; CDR3aa: CASSFGTGIRETQYF; CDR3nt: TGTGCCAGCAGCTTCGGGACAGGGATTAGGGAGACCCAGTACTTC
abundance: -; j_gene: TRBJ1-5; v_gene: TRBV11-2; d_gene: TRBD1; CDR3aa: CASSLQGTNQPQHF; CDR3nt: TGTGCCAGCAGCCTACAGGGGACCAATCAGCCCCAGCATTTT
abundance: -; j_gene: TRBJ1-1; v_gene: TRBV29-1; d_gene: TRBD1; CDR3aa: CSVETGENTEAFF; CDR3nt: TGCAGCGTTGAGACAGGGGAGAACACTGAAGCTTTCTTT
abundance: -; j_gene: TRBJ2-1; v_gene: TRBV6-4; d_gene: -; CDR3aa: CASSSLAGTYNEQFF; CDR3nt: TGTGCCAGCAGTTCACTCGCGGGGACCTACAATGAGCAGTTCTTC
abundance: many; j_gene: TRBJ2-2; v_gene: TRBV28; d_gene: TRBD2; CDR3aa: CASSLWRLAGGPGELFF; CDR3nt: TGTGCCAGCAGTTTATGGAGGCTAGCGGGGGGGCCCGGGGAGCTGTTTTTT
abundance: few; j_gene: TRBJ2-1; v_gene: TRBV6-1; d_gene: -; CDR3aa: CASSERRGGAGSGKFF; CDR3nt: TGTGCCAGCAGTGAAAGACGTGGGGGCGCCGGCAGCGGGAAGTTCTTC
abundance: -; j_gene: TRBJ2-3; v_gene: TRBV6-1; d_gene: -; CDR3aa: CASSPTRSTDTQYF; CDR3nt: TGTGCCAGCAGCCCCACTAGAAGCACAGATACGCAGTATTTT
abundance: few; j_gene: TRBJ1-1; v_gene: TRBV5-1; d_gene: -; CDR3aa: CASSQNAGATYTEAFF; CDR3nt: TGCGCCAGCAGCCAAAACGCAGGGGCTACGTACACTGAAGCTTTCTTT
abundance: -; j_gene: TRBJ1-1; v_gene: TRBV29-1; d_gene: -; CDR3aa: CSVDWTANEAFF; CDR3nt: TGCAGCGTTGATTGGACAGCAAATGAAGCTTTCTTT
abundance: -; j_gene: TRBJ2-5; v_gene: TRBV5-1; d_gene: TRBD1; CDR3aa: CASSRGTGAGETQYF; CDR3nt: TGCGCCAGCAGCCGAGGGACAGGGGCAGGGGAGACCCAGTACTTC
abundance: -; j_gene: TRBJ2-5; v_gene: TRBV7-8; d_gene: -; CDR3aa: CASRTTGPVQETQYF; CDR3nt: TGTGCCAGCAGAACTACAGGGCCTGTGCAAGAGACCCAGTACTTC
abundance: -; j_gene: TRBJ2-3; v_gene: TRBV7-2; d_gene: TRBD2; CDR3aa: CASSLVGLDLGYF; CDR3nt: TGTGCCAGCAGCTTAGTAGGACTAGACCTGGGGTATTTT
abundance: few; j_gene: TRBJ2-5; v_gene: TRBV19; d_gene: -; CDR3aa: CASSIGGSQETQYF; CDR3nt: TGTGCCAGTAGTATTGGGGGCAGCCAAGAGACCCAGTACTTC
abundance: few; j_gene: TRBJ1-5; v_gene: TRBV10-3; d_gene: TRBD1; CDR3aa: CAISESPRGHLLRNQPQHF; CDR3nt: TGTGCCATCAGTGAGTCCCCCAGGGGGCATCTATTGCGCAATCAGCCCCAGCATTTT
abundance: few; j_gene: TRBJ2-1; v_gene: TRBV30; d_gene: -; CDR3aa: CAWSVHSGYNEQFF; CDR3nt: TGTGCCTGGAGTGTACACTCGGGATACAATGAGCAGTTCTTC
abundance: -; j_gene: TRBJ1-2; v_gene: TRBV9; d_gene: TRBD1; CDR3aa: CASSSSGGGGRYTF; CDR3nt: TGTGCCAGCAGCTCTAGTGGAGGGGGCGGACGCTACACCTTC
abundance: few; j_gene: TRBJ1-6; v_gene: TRBV5-6; d_gene: TRBD1; CDR3aa: CASSLAGGADNSPLHF; CDR3nt: TGTGCCAGCAGCTTGGCAGGGGGCGCCGATAATTCACCCCTCCACTTT
abundance: few; j_gene: TRBJ2-3; v_gene: TRBV7-3; d_gene: TRBD2; CDR3aa: CASSLGTSGPLDTQYF; CDR3nt: TGTGCCAGCAGCCTGGGGACTAGCGGTCCTTTGGATACGCAGTATTTT
abundance: -; j_gene: TRBJ1-2; v_gene: TRBV4-1; d_gene: -; CDR3aa: CASSLPSARDFRGYTF; CDR3nt: TGCGCCAGCAGCCTTCCTTCGGCGAGGGACTTCAGGGGCTACACCTTC
abundance: -; j_gene: TRBJ2-3; v_gene: TRBV9; d_gene: TRBD2; CDR3aa: CASSSAGLAAITDTQYF; CDR3nt: TGTGCCAGCAGCTCCGCGGGACTAGCGGCCATCACAGATACGCAGTATTTT
abundance: few; j_gene: TRBJ2-3; v_gene: TRBV9; d_gene: TRBD2; CDR3aa: CASSQGLAATDTQYF; CDR3nt: TGTGCCAGCAGCCAGGGTCTAGCGGCCACAGATACGCAGTATTTT
abundance: few; j_gene: TRBJ2-2; v_gene: TRBV11-2; d_gene: -; CDR3aa: CASGSQNTGELFF; CDR3nt: TGTGCCAGCGGCAGTCAGAACACCGGGGAGCTGTTTTTT
abundance: few; j_gene: TRBJ2-5; v_gene: TRBV5-1; d_gene: -; CDR3aa: CASSTQYQETQYF; CDR3nt: TGCGCCAGCAGCACCCAGTACCAAGAGACCCAGTACTTC
abundance: few; j_gene: TRBJ2-1; v_gene: TRBV4-1; d_gene: -; CDR3aa: CASSQGPSSYNEQFF; CDR3nt: TGCGCCAGCAGCCAAGGCCCCAGCTCCTACAATGAGCAGTTCTTC
abundance: -; j_gene: TRBJ2-7; v_gene: TRBV5-1; d_gene: -; CDR3aa: CASSKEPGAAYEQYF; CDR3nt: TGCGCCAGCAGTAAGGAGCCAGGGGCGGCCTACGAGCAGTACTTC
abundance: medium-sized; j_gene: TRBJ2-1; v_gene: TRBV5-1; d_gene: -; CDR3aa: CASSMGQEQFF; CDR3nt: TGCGCCAGCAGCATGGGGCAGGAGCAGTTCTTC